The clone carrying this TCR beta chain was found a few times. This sample stems from a study of cytomegalovirus exposure and HLA in healthy donors. The V and J ends lost 10 bases and 10 bases, in that order; junction bases with no gene match: 18. CDR3 length equals 17 residues. Germline V CDR1 and CDR2: MRHNA, SNTAGT. The PCR employed 60 Vbeta primers together with 13 Jbeta primers. The assay was immunoSEQ multiplex PCR, and TCRdb's table has in-frame clones only and misses some. The data hold about 130,000 clones, with 55% to 75% observed a single time. The sequence came from a young man in good health and CMV-seronegative. This chain uses TRBV6-4 with TRBJ2-1; TRBD2 matches 14 bases. The sample taken for sequencing was PBMCs. CDR3 sequence (DNA): TGTGCCAACAGATTCTCCGGGACTAGCGGGGGCCCCAGGGAGCAGTTCTTC. The encoded protein is CANRFSGTSGGPREQFF.